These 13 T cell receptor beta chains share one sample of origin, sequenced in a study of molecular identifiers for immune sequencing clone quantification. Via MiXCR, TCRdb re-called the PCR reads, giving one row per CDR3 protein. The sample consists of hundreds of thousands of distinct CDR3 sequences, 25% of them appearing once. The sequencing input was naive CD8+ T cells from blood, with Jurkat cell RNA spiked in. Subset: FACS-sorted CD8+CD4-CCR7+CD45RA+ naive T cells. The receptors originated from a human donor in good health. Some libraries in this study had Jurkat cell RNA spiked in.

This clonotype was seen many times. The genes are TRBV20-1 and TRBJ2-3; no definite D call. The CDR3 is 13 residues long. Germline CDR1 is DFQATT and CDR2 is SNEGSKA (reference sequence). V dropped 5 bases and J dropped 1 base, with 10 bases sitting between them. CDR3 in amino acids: CSAVLGRTDTQYF. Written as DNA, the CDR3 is TGCAGTGCTGTCCTGGGCCGCACAGATACGCAGTATTTT.

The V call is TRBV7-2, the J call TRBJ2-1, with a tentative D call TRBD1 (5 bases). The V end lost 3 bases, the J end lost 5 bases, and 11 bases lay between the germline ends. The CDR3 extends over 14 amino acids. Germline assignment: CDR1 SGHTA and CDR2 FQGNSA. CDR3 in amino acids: CASSFLQGDNEQFF. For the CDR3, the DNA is TGTGCCAGCAGCTTCCTCCAGGGTGACAATGAGCAGTTCTTC.

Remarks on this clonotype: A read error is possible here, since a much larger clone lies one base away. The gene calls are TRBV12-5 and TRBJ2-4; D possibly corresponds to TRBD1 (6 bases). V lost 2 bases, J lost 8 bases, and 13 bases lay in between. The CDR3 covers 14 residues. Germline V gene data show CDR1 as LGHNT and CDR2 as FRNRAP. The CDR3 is CASGLTGLMDIQYF. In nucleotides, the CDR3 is TGTGCTAGTGGTTTGACAGGGCTTATGGACATTCAGTACTTC.

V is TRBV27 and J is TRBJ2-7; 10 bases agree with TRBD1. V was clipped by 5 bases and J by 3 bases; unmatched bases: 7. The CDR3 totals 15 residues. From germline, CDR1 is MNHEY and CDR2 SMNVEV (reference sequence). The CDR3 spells CASSPETGGVYEQYF. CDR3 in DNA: TGTGCCAGCAGTCCTGAGACAGGGGGCGTCTACGAGCAGTACTTC.

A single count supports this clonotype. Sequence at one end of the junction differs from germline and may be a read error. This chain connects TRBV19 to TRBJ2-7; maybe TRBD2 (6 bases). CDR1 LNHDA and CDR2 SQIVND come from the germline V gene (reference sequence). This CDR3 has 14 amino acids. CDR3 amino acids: CASSPITSSYGQYF. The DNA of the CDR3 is TGTGCCAGTAGTCCGATCACTAGCTCCTACGGGCAGTACTTC.

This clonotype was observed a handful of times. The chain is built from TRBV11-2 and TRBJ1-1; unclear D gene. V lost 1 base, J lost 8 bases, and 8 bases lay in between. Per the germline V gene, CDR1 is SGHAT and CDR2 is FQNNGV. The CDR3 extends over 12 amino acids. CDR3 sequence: CASSLGRHEAFF. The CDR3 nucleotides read TGTGCCAGCAGCTTAGGGAGGCACGAAGCTTTCTTT.

The CDR3 here is CASSMGLPSEQYF. CDR3 coding DNA: TGTGCCAGTAGTATGGGACTCCCTTCCGAGCAGTACTTC. This chain joins TRBV19 and TRBJ2-7; perhaps TRBD2 as D (6 bases). In germline, CDR1 is LNHDA, CDR2 SQIVND (reference sequence). CDR3 size: 13 residues. Trimming pared 3 bases from V and 6 bases from J, leaving 12 bases between.

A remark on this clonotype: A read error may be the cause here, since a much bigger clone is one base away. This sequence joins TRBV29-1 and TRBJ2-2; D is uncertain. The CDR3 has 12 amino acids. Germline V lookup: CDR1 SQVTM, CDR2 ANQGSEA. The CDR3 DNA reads TGCAGCGTTATACAGCACACCAGGGAGCTGTTTTTT. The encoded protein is CSVIQHTRELFF.

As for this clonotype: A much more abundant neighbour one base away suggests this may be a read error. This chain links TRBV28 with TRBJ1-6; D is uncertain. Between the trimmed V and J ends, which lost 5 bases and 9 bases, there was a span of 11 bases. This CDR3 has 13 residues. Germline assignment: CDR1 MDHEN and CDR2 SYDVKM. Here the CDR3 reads CASSSRRTSPLHF. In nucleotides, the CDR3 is TGTGCCAGCAGTAGTCGGAGAACTTCACCCCTCCACTTT.

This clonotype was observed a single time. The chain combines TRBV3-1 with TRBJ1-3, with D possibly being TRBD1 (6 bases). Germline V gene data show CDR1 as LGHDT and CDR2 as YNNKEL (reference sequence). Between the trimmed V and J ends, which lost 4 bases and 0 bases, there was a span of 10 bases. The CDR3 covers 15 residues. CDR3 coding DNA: TGTGCCAGCAGCCCGGACAGAAACTCTGGAAACACCATATATTTT. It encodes CASSPDRNSGNTIYF.

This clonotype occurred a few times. CDR3 nucleotides: TGTGCCTGGAGTGTATCCCACTACAATGAGCAGTTCTTC. This encodes CAWSVSHYNEQFF. The rearrangement links TRBV30 to TRBJ2-1, with D uncertain. V lost 0 bases to trimming and J lost 3 bases, with 6 bases between them. CDR1 and CDR2 from the germline V gene are GTSNPN and SVGIG (reference sequence). The CDR3 totals 13 residues.

The DNA for the CDR3 is TGTGCCAGCAGCAAAGCCGCCGTCAGAGCTAACTATGGCTACACCTTC. It encodes CASSKAAVRANYGYTF. V is TRBV21-1 and J is TRBJ1-2. TRBV21-1 is a pseudogene. The CDR3 is 16 residues long.

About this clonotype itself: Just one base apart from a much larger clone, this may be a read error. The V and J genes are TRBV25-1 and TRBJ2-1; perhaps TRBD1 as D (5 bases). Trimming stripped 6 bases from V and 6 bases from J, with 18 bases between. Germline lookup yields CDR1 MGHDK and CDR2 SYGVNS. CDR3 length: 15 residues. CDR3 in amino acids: CASSQGTTQGNEQFF. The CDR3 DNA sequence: TGTGCCAGCAGCCAAGGAACAACGCAGGGCAATGAGCAGTTCTTC.